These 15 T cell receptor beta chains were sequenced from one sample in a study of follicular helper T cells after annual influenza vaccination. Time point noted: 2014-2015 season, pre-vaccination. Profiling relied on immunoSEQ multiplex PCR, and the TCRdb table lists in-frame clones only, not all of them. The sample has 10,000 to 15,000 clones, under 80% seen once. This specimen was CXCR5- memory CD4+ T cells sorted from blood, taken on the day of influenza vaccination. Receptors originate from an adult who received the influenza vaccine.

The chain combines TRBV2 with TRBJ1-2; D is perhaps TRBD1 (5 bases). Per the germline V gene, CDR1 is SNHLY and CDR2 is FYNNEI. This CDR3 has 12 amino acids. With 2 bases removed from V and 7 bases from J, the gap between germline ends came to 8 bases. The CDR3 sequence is CASSEWGGGYTF. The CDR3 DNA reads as TGTGCCAGCAGTGAATGGGGGGGTGGCTACACCTTC.

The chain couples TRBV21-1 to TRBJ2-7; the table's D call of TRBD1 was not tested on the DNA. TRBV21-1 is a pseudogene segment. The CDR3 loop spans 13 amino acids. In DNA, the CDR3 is TGTGCCAGCAGCATACAGGGTGGATACGAGCAGTACTTC. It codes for CASSIQGGYEQYF.

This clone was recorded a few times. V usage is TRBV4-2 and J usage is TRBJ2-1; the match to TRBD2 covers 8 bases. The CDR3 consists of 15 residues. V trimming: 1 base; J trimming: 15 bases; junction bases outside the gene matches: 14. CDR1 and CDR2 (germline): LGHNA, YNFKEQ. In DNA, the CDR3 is TGTGCCAGCAGCCAAGTTCGGGGGGGCTTATATAATCGGTTCTTC. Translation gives CASSQVRGGLYNRFF.

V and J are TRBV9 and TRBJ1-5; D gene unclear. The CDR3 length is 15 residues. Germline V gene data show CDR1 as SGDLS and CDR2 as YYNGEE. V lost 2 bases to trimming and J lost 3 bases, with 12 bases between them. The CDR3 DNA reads TGTGCCAGCAGCGTGGCGGGGTATCCCAATCAGCCCCAGCATTTT. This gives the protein CASSVAGYPNQPQHF.

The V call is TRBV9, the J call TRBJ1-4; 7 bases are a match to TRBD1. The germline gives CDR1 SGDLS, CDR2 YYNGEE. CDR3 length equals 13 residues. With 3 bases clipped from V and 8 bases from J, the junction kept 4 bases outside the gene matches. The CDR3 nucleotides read TGTGCCAGCAGCGCGGGACAGACCGAAAAACTGTTTTTT. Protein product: CASSAGQTEKLFF.

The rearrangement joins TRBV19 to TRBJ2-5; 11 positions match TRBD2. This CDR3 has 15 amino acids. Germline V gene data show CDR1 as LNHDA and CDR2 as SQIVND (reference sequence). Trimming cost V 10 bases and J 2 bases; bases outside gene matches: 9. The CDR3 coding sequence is TGTGCCACCGCCGGCCTAGCGGGGGGTCAAGAGACCCAGTACTTC. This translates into CATAGLAGGQETQYF.

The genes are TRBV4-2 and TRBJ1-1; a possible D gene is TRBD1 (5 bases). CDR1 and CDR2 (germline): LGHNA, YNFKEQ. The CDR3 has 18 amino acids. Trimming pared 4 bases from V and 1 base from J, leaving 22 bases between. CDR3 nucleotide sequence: TGTGCCAGCAGCCTTGCCCCGCCAGGGCATTTTGGGAACACTGAAGCTTTCTTT. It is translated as CASSLAPPGHFGNTEAFF.

CDR3 sequence reads: CASSPWTGGFNQPQHF. CDR3 DNA sequence: TGTGCCAGCAGTCCATGGACAGGGGGGTTCAATCAGCCCCAGCATTTT. The chain has TRBV27 and TRBJ1-5, with 10 bases matching TRBD1. Looked up from germline, CDR1 is MNHEY and CDR2 is SMNVEV (reference sequence). The CDR3 covers 16 residues. The trim removed 5 bases at V and 3 bases at J, leaving 7 bases unmatched.

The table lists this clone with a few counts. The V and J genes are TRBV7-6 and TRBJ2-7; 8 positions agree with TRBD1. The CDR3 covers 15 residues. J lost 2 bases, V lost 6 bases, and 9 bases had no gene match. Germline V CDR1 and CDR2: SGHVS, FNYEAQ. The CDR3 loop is CASRPRGTGPYEQYF. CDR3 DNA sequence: TGTGCCAGCAGACCGAGGGGGACAGGTCCCTACGAGCAGTACTTC.

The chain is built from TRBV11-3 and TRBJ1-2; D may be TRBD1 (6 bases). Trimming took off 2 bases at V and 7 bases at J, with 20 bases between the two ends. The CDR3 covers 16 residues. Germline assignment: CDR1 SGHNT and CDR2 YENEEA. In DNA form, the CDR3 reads TGTGCCAGCAGCTTAATCGGGTCGGGGACATGGAGTGGCTACACCTTC. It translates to CASSLIGSGTWSGYTF.

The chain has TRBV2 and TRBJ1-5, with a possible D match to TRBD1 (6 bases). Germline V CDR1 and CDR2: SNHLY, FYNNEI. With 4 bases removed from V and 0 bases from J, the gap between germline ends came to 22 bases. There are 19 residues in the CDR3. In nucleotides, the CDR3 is TGTGCCAGCAGTGCAACTAACCTCTGGACAGTTTATAGCAATCAGCCCCAGCATTTT. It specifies CASSATNLWTVYSNQPQHF. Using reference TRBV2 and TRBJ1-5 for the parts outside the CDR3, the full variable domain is EPEVTQTPSHQVTQMGQEVILRCVPISNHLYFYWYRQILGQKVEFLVSFYNNEISEKSEIFDDQFSVERPDGSNFTLKIRSTKLEDSAMYFCASSATNLWTVYSNQPQHFGDGTRLSIL.

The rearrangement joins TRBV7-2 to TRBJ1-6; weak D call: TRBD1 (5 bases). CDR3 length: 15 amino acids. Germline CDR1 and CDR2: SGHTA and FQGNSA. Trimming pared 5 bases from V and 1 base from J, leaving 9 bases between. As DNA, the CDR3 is TGTGCCAGCAGCGTACGGGGGTCCTATAATTCACCCCTCCACTTT. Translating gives CASSVRGSYNSPLHF.

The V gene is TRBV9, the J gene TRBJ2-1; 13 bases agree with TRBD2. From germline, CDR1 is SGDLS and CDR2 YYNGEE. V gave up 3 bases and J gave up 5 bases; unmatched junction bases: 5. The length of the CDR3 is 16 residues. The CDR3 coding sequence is TGTGCCAGCAGCGCCACTGGGACTAGCGGGGACAATGAGCAGTTCTTC. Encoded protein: CASSATGTSGDNEQFF.

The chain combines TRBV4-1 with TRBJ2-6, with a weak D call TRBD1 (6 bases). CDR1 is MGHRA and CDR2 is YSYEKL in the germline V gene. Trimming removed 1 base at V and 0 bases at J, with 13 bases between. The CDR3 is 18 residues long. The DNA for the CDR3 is TGCGCCAGCAGCCAAGCCGGGACAAGGGACTCTGGGGCCAACGTCCTGACTTTC. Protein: CASSQAGTRDSGANVLTF.

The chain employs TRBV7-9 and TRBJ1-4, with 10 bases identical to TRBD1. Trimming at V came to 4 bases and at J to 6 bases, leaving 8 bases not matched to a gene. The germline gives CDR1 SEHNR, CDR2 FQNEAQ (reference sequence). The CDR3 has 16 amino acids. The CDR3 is CASSSRGGTGDEKLFF. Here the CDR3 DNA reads TGTGCCAGCAGCTCGAGGGGAGGGACAGGGGATGAAAAACTGTTTTTT. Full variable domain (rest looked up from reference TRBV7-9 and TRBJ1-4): DTGVSQNPRHKITKRGQNVTFRCDPISEHNRLYWYRQTLGQGPEFLTYFQNEAQLEKSRLLSDRFSAERPKGSFSTLEIQRTEQGDSAMYLCASSSRGGTGDEKLFFGSGTQLSVL.